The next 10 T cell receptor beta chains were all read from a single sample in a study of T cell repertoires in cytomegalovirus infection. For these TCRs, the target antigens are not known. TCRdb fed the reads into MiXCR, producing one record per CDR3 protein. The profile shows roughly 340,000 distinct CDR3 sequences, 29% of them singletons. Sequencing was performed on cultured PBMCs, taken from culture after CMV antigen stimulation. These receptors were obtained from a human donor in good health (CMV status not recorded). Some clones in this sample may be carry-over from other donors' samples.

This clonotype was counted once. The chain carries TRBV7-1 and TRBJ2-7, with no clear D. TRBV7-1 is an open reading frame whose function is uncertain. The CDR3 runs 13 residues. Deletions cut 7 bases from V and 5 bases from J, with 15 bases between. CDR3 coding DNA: TGTGCCAGCACGGCCCCTCGCTGGCACGAGCAGTACTTC. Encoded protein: CASTAPRWHEQYF.

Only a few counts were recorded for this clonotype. CDR3 sequence: CASDGTSGQRTQYF. The CDR3 region has the DNA TGTGCTAGTGACGGGACTAGCGGGCAGCGAACCCAGTACTTC. The chain couples TRBV12-5 to TRBJ2-5, with 12 bases fitting TRBD2. The V segment lost 7 bases and the J segment 8 bases; nucleotides outside the gene matches: 8. This CDR3 is built from 14 residues. Germline V gene data show CDR1 as LGHNT and CDR2 as FRNRAP.

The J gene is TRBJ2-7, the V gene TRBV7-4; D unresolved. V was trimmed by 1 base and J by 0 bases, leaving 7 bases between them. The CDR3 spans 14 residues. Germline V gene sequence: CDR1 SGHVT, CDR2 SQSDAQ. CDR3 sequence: CASSLGIASYEQYF. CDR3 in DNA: TGTGCCAGCAGCTTAGGAATCGCCTCCTACGAGCAGTACTTC.

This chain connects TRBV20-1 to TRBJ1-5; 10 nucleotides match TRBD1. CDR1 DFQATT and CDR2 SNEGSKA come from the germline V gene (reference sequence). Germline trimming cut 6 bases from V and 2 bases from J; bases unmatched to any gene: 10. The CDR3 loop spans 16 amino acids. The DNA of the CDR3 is TGCAGTGCGGAGACAGGGGGCCTTGGGCGCAATCAGCCCCAGCATTTT. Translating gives CSAETGGLGRNQPQHF.

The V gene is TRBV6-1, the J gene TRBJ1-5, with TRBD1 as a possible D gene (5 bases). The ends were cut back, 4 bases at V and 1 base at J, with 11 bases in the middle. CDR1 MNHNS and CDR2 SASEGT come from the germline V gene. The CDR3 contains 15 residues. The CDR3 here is CASSVGGISNQPQHF. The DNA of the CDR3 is TGTGCCAGCAGTGTCGGGGGAATAAGCAATCAGCCCCAGCATTTT.

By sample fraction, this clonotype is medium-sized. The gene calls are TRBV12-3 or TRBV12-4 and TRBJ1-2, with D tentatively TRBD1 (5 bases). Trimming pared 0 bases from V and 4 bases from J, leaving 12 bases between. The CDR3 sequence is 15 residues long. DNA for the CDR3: TGTGCCAGCAGTTTAGCGTCAGGACAACTCTATGGCTACACCTTC. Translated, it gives CASSLASGQLYGYTF.

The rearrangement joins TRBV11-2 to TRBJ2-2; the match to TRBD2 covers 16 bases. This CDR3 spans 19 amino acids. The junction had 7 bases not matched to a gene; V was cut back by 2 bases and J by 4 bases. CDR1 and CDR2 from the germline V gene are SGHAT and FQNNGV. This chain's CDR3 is CASSLTGLAGGLGTGELFF. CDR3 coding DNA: TGTGCCAGCAGCTTAACGGGACTAGCGGGGGGGCTGGGCACCGGGGAGCTGTTTTTT.

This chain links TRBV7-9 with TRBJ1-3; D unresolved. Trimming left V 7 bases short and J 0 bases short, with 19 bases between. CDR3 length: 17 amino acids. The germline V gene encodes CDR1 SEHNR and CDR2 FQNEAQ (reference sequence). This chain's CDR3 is CASNNPRQITSGNTIYF. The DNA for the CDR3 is TGTGCCAGCAACAACCCTAGGCAGATTACCTCTGGAAACACCATATATTTT.

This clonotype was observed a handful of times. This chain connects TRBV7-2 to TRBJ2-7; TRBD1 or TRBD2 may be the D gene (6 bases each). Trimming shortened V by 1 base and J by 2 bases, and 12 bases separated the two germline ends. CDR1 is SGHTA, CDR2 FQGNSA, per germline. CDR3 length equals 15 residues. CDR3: CASSLEEGEPYEQYF. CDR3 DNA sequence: TGTGCCAGCAGCTTAGAGGAGGGGGAGCCCTACGAGCAGTACTTC. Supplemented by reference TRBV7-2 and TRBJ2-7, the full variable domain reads GAGVSQSPSNKVTEKGKDVELRCDPISGHTALYWYRQSLGQGLEFLIYFQGNSAPDKSGLPSDRFSAERTGGSVSTLTIQRTQQEDSAVYLCASSLEEGEPYEQYFGPGTRLTVT.

The CDR3 region has the DNA TGTGCCAGCAGCTGGGAGACAGGGGGTGGCTACACCTTC. This encodes CASSWETGGGYTF. This chain uses TRBV7-9 with TRBJ1-2, with 9 bases lining up with TRBD1. Germline V CDR1 and CDR2: SEHNR, FQNEAQ (reference sequence). V shed 4 bases and J 7 bases; nucleotides not matched to a gene: 4. This CDR3 comprises 13 residues.